The subject of this entry is one T cell receptor beta chain. The germline gives CDR1 SGHAT, CDR2 FQDESV (reference sequence). The germline V and J ends were trimmed by 1 base and 4 bases, with 10 bases remaining between them. The CDR3 extends over 14 amino acids. This entry belongs to a study of blood T cell repertoires in COVID-19. Study details: Sites across the United States, Italy and Spain contributed samples from acute and convalescent COVID-19. Sources were T cells, B-cell-depleted T cells, or PBMCs; the material itself was cDNA or gDNA.

The repertoire was sequenced with immunoSEQ multiplex PCR; TCRdb's copy has only in-frame clones and lacks some. This sample has about 190,000 clones, with about four fifths found just once. The sequenced sample was peripheral blood. This sequence was found in a woman in her sixties with COVID-19, enrolled during active disease. The chain has TRBV11-1 and TRBJ1-1; D unclear. The CDR3 loop is CASSLGRGRTEAFF. The CDR3 bases are TGTGCCAGCAGCTTAGGCCGGGGTCGCACTGAAGCTTTCTTT.